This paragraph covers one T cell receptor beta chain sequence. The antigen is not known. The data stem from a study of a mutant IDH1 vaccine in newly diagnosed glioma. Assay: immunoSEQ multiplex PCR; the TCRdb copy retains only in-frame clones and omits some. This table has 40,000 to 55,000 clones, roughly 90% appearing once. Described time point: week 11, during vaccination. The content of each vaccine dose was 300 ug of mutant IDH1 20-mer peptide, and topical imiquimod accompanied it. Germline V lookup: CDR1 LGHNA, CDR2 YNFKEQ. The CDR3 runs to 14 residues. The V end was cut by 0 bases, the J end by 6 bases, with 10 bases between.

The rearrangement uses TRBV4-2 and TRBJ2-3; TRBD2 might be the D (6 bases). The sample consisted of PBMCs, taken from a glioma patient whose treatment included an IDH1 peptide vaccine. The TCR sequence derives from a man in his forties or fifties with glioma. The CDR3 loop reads CASSQEMEGDTQYF. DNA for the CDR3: TGTGCCAGCAGCCAAGAAATGGAGGGCGATACGCAGTATTTT.